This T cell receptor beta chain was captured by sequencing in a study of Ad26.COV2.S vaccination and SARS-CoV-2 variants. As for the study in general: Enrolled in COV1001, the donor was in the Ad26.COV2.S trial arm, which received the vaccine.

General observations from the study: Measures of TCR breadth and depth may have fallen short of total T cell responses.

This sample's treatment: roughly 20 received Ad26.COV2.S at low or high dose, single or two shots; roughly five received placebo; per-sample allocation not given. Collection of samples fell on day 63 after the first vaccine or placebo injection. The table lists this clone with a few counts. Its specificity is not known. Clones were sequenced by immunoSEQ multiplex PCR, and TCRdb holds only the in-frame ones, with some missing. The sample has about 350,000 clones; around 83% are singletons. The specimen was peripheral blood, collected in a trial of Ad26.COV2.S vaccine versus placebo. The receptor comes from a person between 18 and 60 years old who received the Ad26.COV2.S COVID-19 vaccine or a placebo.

The CDR3 protein is CASSQGGVQPQHF. The DNA for the CDR3 is TGTGCCAGCTCCCAGGGGGGGGTTCAGCCCCAGCATTTT. The genes are TRBV7-9 and TRBJ1-5; 7 positions agree with TRBD1. The CDR3 totals 13 residues. Germline loops: CDR1 SEHNR, CDR2 FQNEAQ (reference sequence). J was trimmed by 6 bases and V by 8 bases; bases with no gene match: 7.